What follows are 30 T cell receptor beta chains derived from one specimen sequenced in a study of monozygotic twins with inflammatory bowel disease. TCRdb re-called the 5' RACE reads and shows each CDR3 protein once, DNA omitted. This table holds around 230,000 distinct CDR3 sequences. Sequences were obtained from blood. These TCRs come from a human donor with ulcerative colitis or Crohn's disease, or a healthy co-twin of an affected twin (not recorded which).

CDR3 residues: CASSVRYGEAFF. V is TRBV5-1 and J is TRBJ1-1. The CDR3 extends over 12 amino acids. Germline V CDR1 and CDR2: SGHRS, YFSETQ.

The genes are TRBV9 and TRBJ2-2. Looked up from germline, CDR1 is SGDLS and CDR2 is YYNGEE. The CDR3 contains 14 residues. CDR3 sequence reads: CASSVDLNTGELFF.

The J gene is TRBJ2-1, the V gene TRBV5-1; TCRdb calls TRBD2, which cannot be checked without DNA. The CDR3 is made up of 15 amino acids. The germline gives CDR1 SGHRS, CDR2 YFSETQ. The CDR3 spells CASSLEGLRLSEQFF.

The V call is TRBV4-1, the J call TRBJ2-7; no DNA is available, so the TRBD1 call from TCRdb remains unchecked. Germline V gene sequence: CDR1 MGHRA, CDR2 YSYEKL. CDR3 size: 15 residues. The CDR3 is CASSQGGQGAYEQYF.

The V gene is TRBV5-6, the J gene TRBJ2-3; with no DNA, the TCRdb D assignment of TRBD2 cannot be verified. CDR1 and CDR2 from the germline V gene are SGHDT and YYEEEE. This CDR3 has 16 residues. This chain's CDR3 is CASSLTSGGAYGAQYF.

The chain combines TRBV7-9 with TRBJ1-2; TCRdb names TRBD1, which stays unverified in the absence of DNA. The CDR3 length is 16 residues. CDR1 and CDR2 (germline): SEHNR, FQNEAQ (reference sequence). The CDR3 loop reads CASSWGRAGSPSGYTF.

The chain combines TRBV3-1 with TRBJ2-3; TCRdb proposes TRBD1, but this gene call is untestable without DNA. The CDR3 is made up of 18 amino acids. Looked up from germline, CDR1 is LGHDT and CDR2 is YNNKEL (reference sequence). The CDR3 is CASSQGVLAVGSPDTQYF.

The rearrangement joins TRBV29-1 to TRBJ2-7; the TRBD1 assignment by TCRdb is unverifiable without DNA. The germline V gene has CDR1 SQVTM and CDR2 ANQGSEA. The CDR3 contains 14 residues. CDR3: CSVAGQATLYEQYF.

The chain's CDR3 is CASSEGEGYGYTF. The V and J genes are TRBV2 and TRBJ1-2; TCRdb's assignment of TRBD1 cannot be checked, as there is no DNA. CDR1 and CDR2 from the germline V gene are SNHLY and FYNNEI. The CDR3 is 13 residues long.

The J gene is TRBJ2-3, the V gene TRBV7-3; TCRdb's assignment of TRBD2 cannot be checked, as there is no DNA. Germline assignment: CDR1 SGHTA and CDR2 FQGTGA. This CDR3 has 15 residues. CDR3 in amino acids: CASSLLAGDTDTQYF.

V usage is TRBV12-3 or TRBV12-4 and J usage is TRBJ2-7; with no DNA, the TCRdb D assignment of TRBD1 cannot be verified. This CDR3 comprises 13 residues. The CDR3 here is CASSWTPGYEQYF.

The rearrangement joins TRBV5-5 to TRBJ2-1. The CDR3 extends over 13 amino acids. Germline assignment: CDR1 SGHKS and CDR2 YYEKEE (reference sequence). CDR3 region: CASSSDWLNEQFF.

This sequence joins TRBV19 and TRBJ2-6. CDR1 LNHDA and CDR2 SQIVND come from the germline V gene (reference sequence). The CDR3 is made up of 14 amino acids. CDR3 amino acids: CASTSVSGANVLTF.

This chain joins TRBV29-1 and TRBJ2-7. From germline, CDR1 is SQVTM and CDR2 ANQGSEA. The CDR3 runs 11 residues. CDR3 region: CSVATTYEQYF.

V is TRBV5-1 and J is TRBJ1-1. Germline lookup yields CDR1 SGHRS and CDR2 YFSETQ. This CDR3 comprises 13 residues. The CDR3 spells CASSAQGLTEAFF.

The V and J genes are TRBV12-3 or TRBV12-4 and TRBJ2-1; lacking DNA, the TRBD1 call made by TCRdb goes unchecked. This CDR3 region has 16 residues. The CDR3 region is CASTTYPGTENNEQFF.

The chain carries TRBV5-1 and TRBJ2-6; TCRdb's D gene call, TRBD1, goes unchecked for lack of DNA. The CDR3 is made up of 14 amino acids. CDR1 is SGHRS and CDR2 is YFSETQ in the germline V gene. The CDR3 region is CASRTGAGANVLTF.

The CDR3 spells CASGAANEQFF. The rearrangement joins TRBV6-5 to TRBJ2-1; the TCRdb D gene call, TRBD1, has no DNA to confirm it. Germline V gene lookup returns CDR1 MNHEY and CDR2 SVGAGI. The CDR3 consists of 11 residues.

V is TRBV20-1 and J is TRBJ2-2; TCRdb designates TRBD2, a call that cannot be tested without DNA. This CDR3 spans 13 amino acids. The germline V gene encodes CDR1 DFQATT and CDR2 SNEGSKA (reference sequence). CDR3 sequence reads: CSASRQSSGELFF.

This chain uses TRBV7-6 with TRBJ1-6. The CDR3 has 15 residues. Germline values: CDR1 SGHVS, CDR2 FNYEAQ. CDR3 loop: CASSPSVDYNSPLHF.

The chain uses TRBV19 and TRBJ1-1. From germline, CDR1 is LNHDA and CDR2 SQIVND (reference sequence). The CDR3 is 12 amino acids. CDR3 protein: CASSVTTAEAFF.

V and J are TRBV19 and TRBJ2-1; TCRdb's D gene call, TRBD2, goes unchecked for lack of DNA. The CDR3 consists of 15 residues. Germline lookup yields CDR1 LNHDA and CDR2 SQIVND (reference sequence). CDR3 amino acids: CASSISGGPINEQFF.

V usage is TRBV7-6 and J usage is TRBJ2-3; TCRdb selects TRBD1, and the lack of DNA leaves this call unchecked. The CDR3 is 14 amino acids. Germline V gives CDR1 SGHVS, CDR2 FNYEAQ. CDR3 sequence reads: CASSLGGPTDTQYF.

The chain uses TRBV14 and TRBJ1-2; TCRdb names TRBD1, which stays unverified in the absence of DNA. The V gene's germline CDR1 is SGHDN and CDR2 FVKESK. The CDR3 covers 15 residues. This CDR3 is CASSHSIGTGVGYTF.

CDR3 sequence reads: CASSPGLAGGQREQFF. The gene calls are TRBV7-2 and TRBJ2-1; TCRdb's assignment of TRBD2 cannot be checked, as there is no DNA. This CDR3 region has 16 residues. CDR1 is SGHTA, CDR2 FQGNSA, per germline.

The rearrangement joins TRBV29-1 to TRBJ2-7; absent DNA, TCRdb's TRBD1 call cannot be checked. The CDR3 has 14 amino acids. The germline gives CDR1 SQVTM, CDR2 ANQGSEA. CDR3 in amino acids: CSVGVGTPSYEQYF.

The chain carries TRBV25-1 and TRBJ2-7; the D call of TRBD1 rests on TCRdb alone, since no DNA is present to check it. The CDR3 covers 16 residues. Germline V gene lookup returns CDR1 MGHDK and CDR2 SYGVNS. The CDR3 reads CASSGITRDRYHEQYF.

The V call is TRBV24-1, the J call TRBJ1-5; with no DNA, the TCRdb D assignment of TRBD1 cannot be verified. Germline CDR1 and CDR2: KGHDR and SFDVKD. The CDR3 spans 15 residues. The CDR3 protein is CARAPDRGSNQPQHF.

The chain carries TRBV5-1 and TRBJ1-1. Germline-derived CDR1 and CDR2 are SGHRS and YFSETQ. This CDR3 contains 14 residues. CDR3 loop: CASSLSSTNTEAFF. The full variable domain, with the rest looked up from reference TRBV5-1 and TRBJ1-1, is KAGVTQTPRYLIKTRGQQVTLSCSPISGHRSVSWYQQTPGQGLQFLFEYFSETQRNKGNFPGRFSGRQFSNSRSEMNVSTLELGDSALYLCASSLSSTNTEAFFGQGTRLTVV.

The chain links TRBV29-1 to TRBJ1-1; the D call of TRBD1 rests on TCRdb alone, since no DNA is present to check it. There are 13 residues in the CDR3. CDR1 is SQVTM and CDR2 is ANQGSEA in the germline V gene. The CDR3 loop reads CSVARGGETEAFF.